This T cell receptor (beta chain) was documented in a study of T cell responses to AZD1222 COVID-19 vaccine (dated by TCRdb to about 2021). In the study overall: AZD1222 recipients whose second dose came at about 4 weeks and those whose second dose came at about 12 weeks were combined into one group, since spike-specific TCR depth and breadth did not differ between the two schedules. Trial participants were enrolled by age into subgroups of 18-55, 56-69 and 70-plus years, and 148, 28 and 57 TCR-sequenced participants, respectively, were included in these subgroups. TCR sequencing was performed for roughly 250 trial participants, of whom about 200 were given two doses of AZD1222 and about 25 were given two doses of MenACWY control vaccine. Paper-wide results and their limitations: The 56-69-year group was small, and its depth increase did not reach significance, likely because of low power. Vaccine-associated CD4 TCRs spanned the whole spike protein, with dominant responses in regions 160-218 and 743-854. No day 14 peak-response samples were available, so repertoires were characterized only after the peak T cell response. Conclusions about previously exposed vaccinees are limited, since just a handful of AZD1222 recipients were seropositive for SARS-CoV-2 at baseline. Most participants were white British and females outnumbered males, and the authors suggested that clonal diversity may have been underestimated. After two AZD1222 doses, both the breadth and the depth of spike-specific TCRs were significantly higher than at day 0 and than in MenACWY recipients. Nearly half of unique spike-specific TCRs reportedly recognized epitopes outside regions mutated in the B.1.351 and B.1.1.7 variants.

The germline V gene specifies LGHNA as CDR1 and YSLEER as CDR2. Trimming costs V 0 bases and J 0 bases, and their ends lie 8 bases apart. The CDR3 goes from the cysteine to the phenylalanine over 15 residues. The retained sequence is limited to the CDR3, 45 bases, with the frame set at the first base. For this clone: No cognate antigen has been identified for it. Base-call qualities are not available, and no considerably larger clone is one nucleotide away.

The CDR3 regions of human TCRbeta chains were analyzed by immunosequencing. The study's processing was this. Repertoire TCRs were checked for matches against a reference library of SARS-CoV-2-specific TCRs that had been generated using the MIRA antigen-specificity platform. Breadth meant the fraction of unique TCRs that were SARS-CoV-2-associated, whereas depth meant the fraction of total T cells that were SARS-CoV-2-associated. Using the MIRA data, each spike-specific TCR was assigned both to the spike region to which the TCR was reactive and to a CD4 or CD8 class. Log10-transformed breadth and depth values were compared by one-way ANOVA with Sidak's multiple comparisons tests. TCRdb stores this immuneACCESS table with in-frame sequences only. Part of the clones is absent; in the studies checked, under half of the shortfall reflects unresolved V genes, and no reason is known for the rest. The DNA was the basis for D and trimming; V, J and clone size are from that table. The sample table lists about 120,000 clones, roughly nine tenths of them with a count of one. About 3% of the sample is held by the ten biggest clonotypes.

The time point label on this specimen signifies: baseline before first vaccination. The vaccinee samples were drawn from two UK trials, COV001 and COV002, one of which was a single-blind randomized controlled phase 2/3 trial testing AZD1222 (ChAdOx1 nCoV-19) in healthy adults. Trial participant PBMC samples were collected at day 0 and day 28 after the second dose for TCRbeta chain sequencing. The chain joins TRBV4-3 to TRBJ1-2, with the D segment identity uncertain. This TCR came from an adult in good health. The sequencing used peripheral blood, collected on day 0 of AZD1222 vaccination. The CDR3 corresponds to CASSQDLAPNYGYTF. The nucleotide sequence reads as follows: TGCGCCAGCAGCCAAGATCTCGCCCCTAACTATGGCTACACCTTC.